The 10 T cell receptor beta chains below were found in one sample sequenced in a study of tissue T cells after allogeneic stem cell transplantation (dated 2022 in TCRdb). What the time point label conveys for this sample: recipient (host-origin) PBMCs collected before allo-HCT. Libraries were built with the immunoSEQ multiplex PCR assay. The source is immuneACCESS, and TCRdb retained only in-frame sequences with V and J called. Part of the clones is not carried over; for the studies checked, unresolved V genes explain less than half of this, and the remainder is unexplained. In all, the sample holds about 42,000 clones, and roughly 90% of those were seen once. The ten largest clones represent approximately 3.9% of the sample. The sample was blood, taken before transplantation. These TCRs come from a woman between 35 and 75 years old who later had graft-versus-host disease after an allogeneic stem cell transplant.

The chain links TRBV12-3 or TRBV12-4 to TRBJ2-7; D is unclear. Trimming stripped 5 bases from V and 2 bases from J, with 10 bases between. The CDR3 is 13 residues long. CDR3 residues: CASSLPGAYEQYF. The CDR3 DNA reads as TGTGCCAGCAGTCTTCCCGGAGCCTACGAGCAGTACTTC.

This clone was seen a few times. The rearrangement joins TRBV5-1 to TRBJ2-4, with unresolved D. V was pared by 7 bases and J by 0 bases, with 8 bases between. CDR3 length: 13 residues. Germline CDR1 reads SGHRS; CDR2 reads YFSETQ. The CDR3 spells CASGRTAKNIQYF. The CDR3 DNA sequence: TGCGCCAGCGGCAGGACAGCCAAAAACATTCAGTACTTC.

CDR3 coding DNA: TGTGCCAGCAGTTTCCGAGGGGGAGAAGGCTACACCTTC. This gives the protein CASSFRGGEGYTF. This sequence joins TRBV28 and TRBJ1-2; weak D call: TRBD1 (6 bases). The CDR3 runs to 13 residues. Trimming shortened V by 3 bases and J by 8 bases, and 13 bases separated the two germline ends. The germline CDR1 and CDR2 sequences are MDHEN and SYDVKM.

The chain has TRBV4-3 and TRBJ1-4, with D unclear. Looked up from germline, CDR1 is LGHNA and CDR2 is YSLEER. V lost 0 bases and J 0 bases, leaving 11 bases between the germline ends. There are 17 residues in the CDR3. The CDR3 DNA sequence: TGCGCCAGCAGCCAAGACAGGACGGGTGCAACTAATGAAAAACTGTTTTTT. This gives the protein CASSQDRTGATNEKLFF.

The CDR3 protein is CSVDKGGETQYF. CDR3 nucleotide sequence: TGCAGCGTTGACAAGGGGGGGGAGACCCAGTACTTC. V usage is TRBV29-1 and J usage is TRBJ2-5; tentatively, D is TRBD2 (7 bases). Trimming took 3 bases from V and 5 from J, leaving 10 bases between them. The CDR3 length is 12 residues. CDR1 SQVTM and CDR2 ANQGSEA come from the germline V gene.

As DNA, the CDR3 is TGTGCCGTGGGAGGGGAGATCGGGGACAATGAGCAGTTCTTC. This gives the protein CAVGGEIGDNEQFF. The chain employs TRBV7-6 and TRBJ2-1, with 7 bases aligning to TRBD2. J was trimmed by 5 bases and V by 11 bases; bases with no gene match: 12. The CDR3 has 14 residues. Germline V gene lookup returns CDR1 SGHVS and CDR2 FNYEAQ.

This rearrangement joins TRBV5-4 to TRBJ1-2; tentatively, D is TRBD1 (5 bases). The CDR3 runs to 13 residues. Germline values: CDR1 SGHNT, CDR2 YYREEE (reference sequence). Trimming removed 7 bases from V and 7 bases from J, with 17 bases in between. The CDR3 DNA reads as TGTGCCAGCGTACTCACCGGGACCCGTGGCTACACCTTC. It translates to CASVLTGTRGYTF.

The V and J genes are TRBV11-1 and TRBJ1-1, with no clear D. The CDR3 runs 13 residues. From germline, CDR1 is SGHAT and CDR2 FQDESV (reference sequence). Trimming shortened V by 5 bases and J by 6 bases, and 13 bases separated the two germline ends. The CDR3 reads CASSPLRAAEAFF. As DNA, the CDR3 is TGTGCCAGCAGCCCCTTAAGGGCGGCTGAAGCTTTCTTT.

This clone came up a few times. This chain joins TRBV27 and TRBJ2-1; D may be TRBD1 (5 bases). The CDR3 extends over 17 amino acids. Germline CDR1 reads MNHEY; CDR2 reads SMNVEV (reference sequence). V was shortened by 6 bases and J by 0 bases, with 18 bases between the two germline ends. DNA of the CDR3: TGTGCCAGCAGGGATCCAGGGAACCCCAGCTCCTACAATGAGCAGTTCTTC. It yields the protein CASRDPGNPSSYNEQFF.

The J gene is TRBJ2-1, the V gene TRBV30; D is perhaps TRBD1 or TRBD2 (6 bases each). CDR3 size: 17 residues. Germline V gene lookup returns CDR1 GTSNPN and CDR2 SVGIG (reference sequence). The V gene lost 0 bases and the J gene lost 6 bases, with 21 bases spanning the gap. The chain's CDR3 is CAWSVILFGGGVNEQFF. The CDR3 DNA sequence: TGTGCCTGGAGTGTAATTTTATTCGGGGGCGGGGTCAATGAGCAGTTCTTC. The whole variable domain, filled in from reference TRBV30 and TRBJ2-1, reads SQTIHQWPATLVQPVGSPLSLECTVEGTSNPNLYWYRQAAGRGLQLLFYSVGIGQISSEVPQNLSASRPQDRQFILSSKKLLLSDSGFYLCAWSVILFGGGVNEQFFGPGTRLTVL.